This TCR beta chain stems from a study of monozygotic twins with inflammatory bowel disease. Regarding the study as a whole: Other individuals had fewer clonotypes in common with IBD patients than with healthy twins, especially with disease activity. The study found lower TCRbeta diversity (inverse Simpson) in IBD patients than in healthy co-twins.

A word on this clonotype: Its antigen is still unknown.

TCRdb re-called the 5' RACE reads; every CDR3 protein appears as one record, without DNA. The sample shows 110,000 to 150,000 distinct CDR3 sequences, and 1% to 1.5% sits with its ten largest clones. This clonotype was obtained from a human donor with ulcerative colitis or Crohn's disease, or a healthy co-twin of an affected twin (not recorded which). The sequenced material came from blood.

CDR3 region: CASSYLAVTPNEQFF. This chain joins TRBV6-2 or TRBV6-3 and TRBJ2-1; TCRdb's D call of TRBD2 is untestable without DNA. The germline gives CDR1 MNHEY, CDR2 SVGEGT. This CDR3 is 15 amino acids long.